Each of the 29 T cell receptor beta chains below was sequenced from the same sample in a study of regulatory T cells in long-lasting Graves disease. For TCR beta, libraries came from iRepertoire HTBI primers and Arm-PCR of CDR3 regions. TCRdb used MiXCR to reprocess the multiplex PCR reads, holding one entry per CDR3 protein. Among 400,000 to 550,000 distinct CDR3 sequences, roughly 15% were seen once, and the ten largest hold under 30%. Time point described: newly diagnosed GD, antithyroid drugs for less than 3 months. PBMC-extracted RNA yielded the TCR library. The same data also went into a second study, on T cells in Graves' hyperthyroidism and ophthalmopathy.

Source: peripheral blood mononuclear cells (PBMCs), taken at new diagnosis, from a patient treated with antithyroid drugs. These TCRs come from a woman aged 18-29 years with Graves disease.

Many counts were recorded for this clonotype. This chain uses TRBV12-3 or TRBV12-4 with TRBJ2-1; 11 bases align to TRBD1. V dropped 6 bases and J dropped 7; count of bases not matched to a gene: 14. The CDR3 is 17 residues long. This CDR3 reads CASSTTRDRGWGNEQFF. The CDR3 DNA reads as TGTGCCAGCAGCACGACCCGGGACAGGGGGTGGGGGAATGAGCAGTTCTTC.

At least ten counts were recorded for this clonotype. The V call is TRBV6-1, the J call TRBJ2-2, with 8 bases that match TRBD2. The V gene end was trimmed by 8 bases and the J gene end by 6 bases; junction bases not matched to a gene: 17. Germline V gene sequence: CDR1 MNHNS, CDR2 SASEGT. CDR3 length equals 17 residues. The CDR3 loop is CASAKHPSGSRPGELFF. The CDR3 DNA follows: TGTGCCAGCGCCAAACACCCCAGCGGGAGTAGGCCCGGGGAGCTGTTTTTT.

A few counts support this clonotype. This rearrangement joins TRBV20-1 to TRBJ1-2, with D unclear. V lost 2 bases and J 7 bases, leaving 8 bases between the germline ends. Germline lookup yields CDR1 DFQATT and CDR2 SNEGSKA (reference sequence). The CDR3 consists of 11 residues. The CDR3 DNA reads as TGCAGTGCTAGAAGGGAGAGTGGCTACACCTTC. This translates into CSARRESGYTF.

This clonotype was counted at least ten times. This sequence joins TRBV20-1 and TRBJ2-3; 9 bases fit TRBD2. Germline V lookup: CDR1 DFQATT, CDR2 SNEGSKA (reference sequence). V shed 6 bases and J 4 bases; nucleotides not matched to a gene: 11. CDR3 length: 15 amino acids. CDR3 protein: CSAPWAGGGSDTQYF. The CDR3 coding sequence is TGCAGTGCGCCTTGGGCGGGAGGGGGGTCAGATACGCAGTATTTT.

The V and J genes are TRBV5-1 and TRBJ1-2, with TRBD1 matching 8 bases. CDR1 is SGHRS, CDR2 YFSETQ, per germline. The CDR3 spans 14 residues. Trimming cost V 4 bases and J 7 bases; bases outside gene matches: 9. DNA for the CDR3: TGCGCCAGCAGCACGGACAGGGATTTACGTGGCTACACCTTC. Its protein product is CASSTDRDLRGYTF.

This clonotype turned up a few times. The V and J genes are TRBV6-2 or TRBV6-3 and TRBJ1-3; the D gene is possibly TRBD1 (5 bases). There are 14 residues in the CDR3. CDR1 is MNHEY, CDR2 SVGEGT, per germline. V was shortened by 4 bases and J by 1 base, with 8 bases between the two germline ends. CDR3 sequence (DNA): TGTGCCAGCAGTTCGGAGGGGTCTGGAAACACCATATATTTT. This sequence encodes CASSSEGSGNTIYF.

This clonotype showed up just a few times. The chain recombines TRBV20-1 with TRBJ2-2; no clear D. Trimming took 4 bases from V and 1 from J, leaving 4 bases between them. CDR3 length: 12 residues. In germline, CDR1 is DFQATT, CDR2 SNEGSKA (reference sequence). Here the CDR3 reads CSAIRNTGELFF. DNA for the CDR3: TGCAGTGCTATCCGGAACACCGGGGAGCTGTTTTTT.

CDR3 in DNA: TGTCACTGGAGTGGCGGGGGGCCCGGACCTAATGAAAAACTGTTTTTT. Its translation is CHWSGGGPGPNEKLFF. The rearrangement links TRBV30 to TRBJ1-4; possible D gene TRBD1, 6 bases. The CDR3 is 16 residues long. The germline V gene has CDR1 GTSNPN and CDR2 SVGIG (reference sequence).

On this clonotype itself: A read error may explain this, as a much larger clone is one base away. The chain recombines TRBV28 with TRBJ1-1; perhaps TRBD1 as D (6 bases). CDR1 and CDR2 (germline): MDHEN, SYDVKM. This CDR3 is 14 amino acids long. Here the CDR3 DNA reads TGTGCCGGCAGTTTATTCGGGACATTCACTGAAGCTTTCTTT. This gives the protein CAGSLFGTFTEAFF.

Many counts were recorded for this clonotype. This chain uses TRBV3-1 with TRBJ2-7; maybe TRBD1 (6 bases). CDR1 and CDR2 (germline): LGHDT, YNNKEL (reference sequence). The CDR3 totals 14 residues. Trimming pared 3 bases from V and 3 bases from J, leaving 12 bases between. The CDR3 DNA sequence: TGTGCCAGCAGCCATTCACAGGGTCGCTACGAGCAGTACTTC. This sequence encodes CASSHSQGRYEQYF.

The chain carries TRBV6-5 and TRBJ2-4; no definite D call. This CDR3 region has 15 residues. Trimming stripped 0 bases from V and 1 base from J, with 7 bases between. Germline V CDR1 and CDR2: MNHEY, SVGAGI. The DNA for the CDR3 is TGTGCCAGCAGTTACTCGGGCGACGCCAAAAACATTCAGTACTTC. It codes for CASSYSGDAKNIQYF.

This chain uses TRBV25-1 with TRBJ2-1; 9 positions agree with TRBD2. The J call may be in error: the DNA end matches TRBJ2-5 better. Germline lookup yields CDR1 MGHDK and CDR2 SYGVNS. The CDR3 runs 13 residues. CDR3 DNA sequence: TGTGCCAGCAGAGCGGGAGGTCAAGAGACCCAGTACTTC. This sequence encodes CASRAGGQETQYF.

This clonotype was recorded many times. The V and J genes are TRBV7-2 and TRBJ1-6; no clear D. CDR1 is SGHTA, CDR2 FQGNSA, per germline. V was trimmed by 3 bases and J by 10 bases, leaving 4 bases between them. This CDR3 spans 11 amino acids. In DNA form, the CDR3 reads TGTGCCAGCAGCTTCGGATCACCCCTCCACTTT. This translates into CASSFGSPLHF.

There are a few counts of this clonotype. V and J are TRBV6-1 and TRBJ1-4; TRBD1 matches 7 bases. Germline lookup yields CDR1 MNHNS and CDR2 SASEGT. Unmatched junction bases numbered 8, after V lost 5 bases and J lost 5 bases. The CDR3 length is 15 residues. The CDR3 coding sequence is TGTGCCAGCAGTCCCGCGGGACAGCCGAATGAAAAACTGTTTTTT. It encodes CASSPAGQPNEKLFF.

This clonotype came up a few times. The chain combines TRBV27 with TRBJ1-2; TRBD1 aligns across 9 bases. In germline, CDR1 is MNHEY, CDR2 SMNVEV (reference sequence). After removal of 3 bases from V and 6 bases from J, the junction contained 5 bases not matched to a gene. The CDR3 runs to 14 residues. CDR3 protein: CASSFTGGADGYTF. The CDR3 DNA reads TGTGCCAGCAGTTTCACAGGGGGCGCGGATGGCTACACCTTC.

The sample holds a few counts of this clonotype. A read error may produce the germline difference seen at one junction end. This sequence joins TRBV5-1 and TRBJ1-5; 7 bases map to TRBD1. The CDR3 extends over 17 amino acids. CDR1 and CDR2 (germline): SGHRS, YFSETQ. For the CDR3, the DNA is TGTGCCAGCAGCCACGCACAGGGGTTCGTTTATAATCAGCCCCAGCATTTT. Translating it yields CASSHAQGFVYNQPQHF.

This clonotype was counted ten times or more. The chain has TRBV6-5 and TRBJ2-5, with D perhaps matching TRBD1 (6 bases). V shed 4 bases and J shed 4 bases, with 10 bases lying between them. Germline-derived CDR1 and CDR2 are MNHEY and SVGAGI. CDR3 size: 13 residues. CDR3 loop: CASSLQGGETQYF. The CDR3 DNA follows: TGTGCCAGCAGTTTACAGGGTGGAGAGACCCAGTACTTC.

This clonotype has more than one count but fewer than ten. The CDR3 DNA reads as TGTGCCAGCAGCTCTATGCCGGGACTAGGGGAGGCCGGGGAGCTGTTTTTT. The encoded protein is CASSSMPGLGEAGELFF. The chain joins TRBV7-3 to TRBJ2-2; TRBD2 matches at 8 bases. CDR3 size: 17 residues. V shed 4 bases and J 6 bases; nucleotides not matched to a gene: 13. Germline V gives CDR1 SGHTA, CDR2 FQGTGA.

This rearrangement joins TRBV18 to TRBJ2-7; 10 bases line up with TRBD1. J gave up 12 bases and V 6 bases, and 17 bases lay outside the gene matches. CDR1 KGHSH and CDR2 LQKENI come from the germline V gene. The CDR3 covers 15 residues. In nucleotides, the CDR3 is TGTGCCAGCTCCCCCACGGGACAGGGGATCCCCGCGACGTACTTC. This encodes CASSPTGQGIPATYF. Full variable domain (remainder filled in from reference TRBV18 and TRBJ2-7): NAGVMQNPRHLVRRRGQEARLRCSPMKGHSHVYWYRQLPEEGLKFMVYLQKENIIDESGMPKERFSAEFPKEGPSILRIQQVVRGDSAAYFCASSPTGQGIPATYFGPGTRLTVT.

For this clonotype: This sequence may be a read error, since a much larger clone differs from it by one base. This chain joins TRBV7-2 and TRBJ2-1; 13 positions agree with TRBD2. CDR3 length: 17 residues. Germline V gives CDR1 SGHTA, CDR2 FQGNSA. J was trimmed by 9 bases and V by 4 bases; bases with no gene match: 12. The CDR3 reads CASSSYRTSGSFSEQFF. The CDR3 DNA sequence: TGTGCCAGCAGCTCGTACCGGACTAGCGGGAGTTTCAGTGAGCAGTTCTTC.

V is TRBV10-3 and J is TRBJ1-5, with D tentatively TRBD1 (6 bases). Trimming left V 2 bases short and J 7 bases short, with 15 bases between. The CDR3 is made up of 15 amino acids. The germline CDR1 and CDR2 sequences are ENHRY and SYGVKD. The CDR3 DNA reads as TGTGCCATCAGTGAGGCAACAGGGTCAGGGCAGCCCCAGCATTTT. Its translation is CAISEATGSGQPQHF.

This clonotype was observed at least ten times. The chain uses TRBV28 and TRBJ1-4; TRBD1 aligns across 9 bases. In germline, CDR1 is MDHEN, CDR2 SYDVKM. Trimming removed 6 bases from V and 0 bases from J; junction bases left unmatched: 5. The CDR3 has 16 amino acids. CDR3 DNA: TGTGCCAGCAGCCTACAGGGGGCTGCAACTAATGAAAAACTGTTTTTT. Protein: CASSLQGAATNEKLFF.

This clonotype appeared a few times. The chain has TRBV11-2 and TRBJ2-5; the match to TRBD1 covers 7 bases. V was pared by 5 bases and J by 5 bases, with 11 bases of the junction left unmatched. The CDR3 is 15 residues long. From germline, CDR1 is SGHAT and CDR2 FQNNGV. The CDR3 sequence is CASSTLTGSFETQYF. CDR3 DNA sequence: TGTGCCAGCAGCACCCTGACAGGGAGTTTTGAGACCCAGTACTTC.

The chain couples TRBV9 to TRBJ2-1; 7 bases fit TRBD2. V dropped 1 base and J dropped 9; count of bases not matched to a gene: 7. Germline V gene lookup returns CDR1 SGDLS and CDR2 YYNGEE. This CDR3 is built from 14 residues. CDR3 sequence: CASSVSGIITEQFF. CDR3 bases: TGTGCCAGCAGCGTAAGCGGGATTATTACTGAGCAGTTCTTC.

This clonotype was seen a few times. V is TRBV28 and J is TRBJ1-5, with D tentatively TRBD1 (6 bases). Between the trimmed V and J ends, which lost 7 bases and 6 bases, there was a span of 22 bases. This CDR3 region has 16 residues. Germline V CDR1 and CDR2: MDHEN, SYDVKM. CDR3 amino acids: CASTRRERGGTQPQHF. As DNA, the CDR3 is TGTGCCAGCACCCGAAGGGAGAGAGGGGGTACTCAGCCCCAGCATTTT.

A few counts support this clonotype. The genes are TRBV19 and TRBJ2-5; D is possibly TRBD1 or TRBD2 (5 bases each). The germline V and J ends were trimmed by 4 bases and 7 bases, with 13 bases remaining between them. This CDR3 contains 13 residues. CDR1 and CDR2 from the germline V gene are LNHDA and SQIVND (reference sequence). The CDR3 DNA reads TGTGCCAGTAGTAATCAAGCGAGGGGGACCCAGTACTTC. Translated, it gives CASSNQARGTQYF. Based on the CDR3 plus reference TRBV19 and TRBJ2-5, the full variable domain is DGGITQSPKYLFRKEGQNVTLSCEQNLNHDAMYWYRQDPGQGLRLIYYSQIVNDFQKGDIAEGYSVSREKKESFPLTVTSAQKNPTAFYLCASSNQARGTQYFGPGTRLLVL.

This clonotype was counted many times. V is TRBV7-9 and J is TRBJ2-1; D gene uncertain. Trimming removed 2 bases at V and 7 bases at J, with 9 bases between. Germline V CDR1 and CDR2: SEHNR, FQNEAQ (reference sequence). This CDR3 has 13 amino acids. The CDR3 loop is CASSLSTSNEQFF. CDR3 nucleotide sequence: TGTGCCAGCAGCTTAAGTACCTCGAATGAGCAGTTCTTC.

V and J are TRBV10-1 and TRBJ2-7, with 8 bases matching TRBD2. The CDR3 runs to 14 residues. Trimming cost V 5 bases and J 4 bases; bases outside gene matches: 7. Germline CDR1 WNHNN, CDR2 SYGVQD (reference sequence). CDR3 DNA: TGCGCCAGCAGTTCATCAGCGGGAGAATACGAGCAGTACTTC. Its translation: CASSSSAGEYEQYF.

The sample holds many counts of this clonotype. The chain employs TRBV11-2 and TRBJ1-1, with D perhaps matching TRBD1 (5 bases). V gave up 0 bases and J gave up 8 bases, with 16 bases separating them. The CDR3 totals 15 residues. Germline V gives CDR1 SGHAT, CDR2 FQNNGV. CDR3: CASSLDRGPPGEAFF. CDR3 DNA sequence: TGTGCCAGCAGCTTAGATAGGGGCCCTCCCGGGGAAGCTTTCTTT.